The 19 T cell receptor beta chains in this list originate from one sample, sequenced in a study of blood T cells in healthy people across ages. Combining a sample-barcoded 5' primer with a J-beta primer mix, a second PCR ran for roughly 6 to 12 cycles. A single record per CDR3 protein comes from TCRdb applying MiXCR to the 5' RACE reads. The table records more than 1 million distinct CDR3 sequences, over 35% of them present only once. The sequenced sample consisted of blood. These receptors came from an older woman in good health.

A few counts support this clonotype. The chain uses TRBV9 and TRBJ2-7; 9 bases map to TRBD1. Trimming at V came to 1 base and at J to 5 bases, leaving 13 bases not matched to a gene. The length of the CDR3 is 17 residues. Germline CDR1 and CDR2: SGDLS and YYNGEE. In DNA form, the CDR3 reads TGTGCCAGCAGCGTACACCTGGGGACAGGGTACATGGACGAGCAGTACTTC. Amino acids: CASSVHLGTGYMDEQYF.

This sequence joins TRBV7-2 and TRBJ2-5; 12 bases agree with TRBD2. V gave up 5 bases and J gave up 5 bases; unmatched junction bases: 12. Germline V gene sequence: CDR1 SGHTA, CDR2 FQGNSA. This CDR3 is 17 amino acids long. The CDR3 sequence: CASSRLAGVIGGETQYF. CDR3 sequence (DNA): TGTGCCAGCAGCAGACTAGCGGGAGTGATTGGGGGGGAGACCCAGTACTTC.

This clonotype showed up just a few times. J is TRBJ2-7 and V is TRBV15; D remains unclear. V lost 0 bases and J 0 bases, leaving 9 bases between the germline ends. Germline V gene sequence: CDR1 LNHNV, CDR2 YYDKDF (reference sequence). This CDR3 region has 15 residues. CDR3 region: CATSRDRRSSYEQYF. The CDR3, as DNA: TGTGCCACCAGCAGAGATCGTAGGAGCTCCTACGAGCAGTACTTC.

The chain has TRBV24-1 and TRBJ2-1; the D gene is possibly TRBD1 (6 bases). CDR1 and CDR2 from the germline V gene are KGHDR and SFDVKD. The CDR3 sequence is 16 residues long. V was cut by 7 bases and J by 0 bases, with 15 bases left in between. The CDR3 loop reads CATRDSRPSSYNEQFF. The CDR3 DNA reads TGTGCCACCAGGGACAGCCGACCTAGCTCCTACAATGAGCAGTTCTTC.

The CDR3 spells CSARDLRDIRGTDTQYF. CDR3 coding DNA: TGCAGTGCTAGAGATCTCAGGGACATAAGGGGCACAGATACGCAGTATTTT. The chain has TRBV20-1 and TRBJ2-3; D is perhaps TRBD1 (6 bases). Germline-derived CDR1 and CDR2 are DFQATT and SNEGSKA (reference sequence). The CDR3 is made up of 17 amino acids. V gave up 0 bases and J gave up 1 base, with 17 bases separating them.

This chain uses TRBV9 with TRBJ1-2, with D tentatively TRBD1 (6 bases). Germline V CDR1 and CDR2: SGDLS, YYNGEE. Trimming stripped 3 bases from V and 4 bases from J, with 22 bases between. This CDR3 comprises 17 residues. The CDR3 reads CASSGPPGTRKIYGYTF. CDR3 nucleotides: TGTGCCAGCAGCGGACCCCCCGGGACAAGGAAAATCTATGGCTACACCTTC.

The chain has TRBV28 and TRBJ2-2, with D perhaps TRBD2 (6 bases). This CDR3 has 16 amino acids. The V end lost 3 bases, the J end lost 2 bases, and 13 bases lay between the germline ends. The germline V gene has CDR1 MDHEN and CDR2 SYDVKM. The CDR3 nucleotides read TGTGCCAGCAGTTTGCAGGAGGGCGCAAACACCGGGGAGCTGTTTTTT. Translated: CASSLQEGANTGELFF.

DNA of the CDR3: TGCAGTGCTAGGACAGGGCGGCAGCCCCAGCATTTT. Protein sequence: CSARTGRQPQHF. The V call is TRBV20-1, the J call TRBJ1-5; TRBD1 agrees at 7 bases. There are 12 residues in the CDR3. Per germline, CDR1 DFQATT and CDR2 SNEGSKA (reference sequence). The V segment lost 3 bases and the J segment 7 bases; nucleotides outside the gene matches: 3.

The chain recombines TRBV2 with TRBJ2-7, with D perhaps matching TRBD2 (6 bases). V gave up 4 bases and J gave up 5 bases, with 15 bases separating them. CDR1 and CDR2 from the germline V gene are SNHLY and FYNNEI. This CDR3 comprises 14 residues. The CDR3, as DNA: TGTGCCAGCAGTGTTCAGGAGGGCTACCACGAGCAGTACTTC. Its protein is CASSVQEGYHEQYF. Combining the CDR3 with reference TRBV2 and TRBJ2-7 gives the whole variable domain EPEVTQTPSHQVTQMGQEVILRCVPISNHLYFYWYRQILGQKVEFLVSFYNNEISEKSEIFDDQFSVERPDGSNFTLKIRSTKLEDSAMYFCASSVQEGYHEQYFGPGTRLTVT.

The CDR3 here is CATSDLATGEQFF. As DNA, the CDR3 is TGTGCCACCAGTGATTTGGCGACAGGAGAGCAGTTCTTC. V and J are TRBV24-1 and TRBJ2-1, with TRBD1 as a possible D gene (6 bases). The CDR3 spans 13 residues. CDR1 is KGHDR, CDR2 SFDVKD, per germline. V dropped 0 bases and J dropped 10 bases, with 9 bases sitting between them.

A single count supports this clonotype. The chain recombines TRBV5-4 with TRBJ2-1, with TRBD2 matching 7 bases. CDR1 and CDR2 from the germline V gene are SGHNT and YYREEE (reference sequence). After removal of 0 bases from V and 0 bases from J, the junction contained 3 bases not matched to a gene. This CDR3 region has 16 residues. Written as DNA, the CDR3 is TGTGCCAGCAGCTTGGCCGGACTAGTCTCCTACAATGAGCAGTTCTTC. It yields the protein CASSLAGLVSYNEQFF.

This clonotype was counted only a few times. The chain combines TRBV6-5 with TRBJ2-7; D uncertain. This CDR3 is 13 amino acids long. Germline CDR1 MNHEY, CDR2 SVGAGI. Trimming left V 9 bases short and J 0 bases short, with 12 bases between. CDR3 protein: CASANLGSYEQYF. CDR3 in DNA: TGTGCCAGTGCCAATTTGGGCTCCTACGAGCAGTACTTC.

This clonotype was recorded a few times. This rearrangement joins TRBV18 to TRBJ2-4; TRBD2 is a possible D gene (6 bases). Germline V gives CDR1 KGHSH, CDR2 LQKENI. The V end was cut by 6 bases, the J end by 9 bases, with 18 bases between. The CDR3 contains 14 residues. The CDR3 DNA is TGTGCCAGCTCCCGAAGCGGGCAAGGAGGCATTCAGTACTTC. This translates into CASSRSGQGGIQYF.

This chain connects TRBV2 to TRBJ2-1; 7 bases fit TRBD2. Germline CDR1 and CDR2: SNHLY and FYNNEI. V lost 7 bases to trimming and J lost 0 bases; unmatched junction nucleotides: 9. The length of the CDR3 is 16 residues. CDR3 DNA sequence: TGTGCCAGCACCCGACTAGCAGTCAGCTCCTACAATGAGCAGTTCTTC. As protein: CASTRLAVSSYNEQFF.

The chain uses TRBV10-3 and TRBJ2-1; TRBD2 matches 11 bases. The CDR3 sequence is 20 residues long. Trimming took 6 bases from V and 7 from J; bases not matched to a gene: 23. Germline V gives CDR1 ENHRY, CDR2 SYGVKD. Written as DNA, the CDR3 is TGTGCCATCAGCCCGCGAGATCGACTAGCGGGAACCCCAAATCTTAATGAGCAGTTCTTC. This encodes CAISPRDRLAGTPNLNEQFF.

This clonotype was observed a few times. The chain is built from TRBV7-2 and TRBJ2-7; tentative D call: TRBD2 (6 bases). The germline V and J ends were trimmed by 1 base and 2 bases, with 15 bases remaining between them. The CDR3 runs 16 residues. Germline V lookup: CDR1 SGHTA, CDR2 FQGNSA. The CDR3 loop is CASSLVPGELAYEQYF. The CDR3 DNA reads TGTGCCAGCAGCTTAGTGCCGGGGGAACTGGCCTACGAGCAGTACTTC.

The chain recombines TRBV28 with TRBJ1-2; D possibly corresponds to TRBD1 (5 bases). CDR1 is MDHEN, CDR2 SYDVKM, per germline. Trimming took 2 bases from V and 4 from J, leaving 14 bases between them. The CDR3 totals 15 residues. DNA for the CDR3: TGTGCCAGCAGTTTACTCGGGGCGCGGACCTATGGCTACACCTTC. It encodes CASSLLGARTYGYTF.

Only a few counts were recorded for this clonotype. This chain joins TRBV7-2 and TRBJ2-7; D gene uncertain. The CDR3 covers 13 residues. V dropped 5 bases and J dropped 3 bases, with 11 bases sitting between them. CDR1 and CDR2 (germline): SGHTA, FQGNSA. CDR3 sequence reads: CASSRSVLYEQYF. The CDR3 DNA sequence: TGTGCCAGCAGCCGTTCCGTGCTCTACGAGCAGTACTTC.

The CDR3 spells CASSSIGTGPSSNTQYF. In nucleotides, the CDR3 is TGTGCCAGCAGCTCAATCGGGACAGGGCCATCCTCGAATACGCAGTATTTT. The rearrangement links TRBV7-3 to TRBJ2-3, with 9 bases aligning to TRBD1. The germline gives CDR1 SGHTA, CDR2 FQGTGA. V shed 4 bases and J 7 bases; nucleotides not matched to a gene: 15. The CDR3 runs 17 residues.